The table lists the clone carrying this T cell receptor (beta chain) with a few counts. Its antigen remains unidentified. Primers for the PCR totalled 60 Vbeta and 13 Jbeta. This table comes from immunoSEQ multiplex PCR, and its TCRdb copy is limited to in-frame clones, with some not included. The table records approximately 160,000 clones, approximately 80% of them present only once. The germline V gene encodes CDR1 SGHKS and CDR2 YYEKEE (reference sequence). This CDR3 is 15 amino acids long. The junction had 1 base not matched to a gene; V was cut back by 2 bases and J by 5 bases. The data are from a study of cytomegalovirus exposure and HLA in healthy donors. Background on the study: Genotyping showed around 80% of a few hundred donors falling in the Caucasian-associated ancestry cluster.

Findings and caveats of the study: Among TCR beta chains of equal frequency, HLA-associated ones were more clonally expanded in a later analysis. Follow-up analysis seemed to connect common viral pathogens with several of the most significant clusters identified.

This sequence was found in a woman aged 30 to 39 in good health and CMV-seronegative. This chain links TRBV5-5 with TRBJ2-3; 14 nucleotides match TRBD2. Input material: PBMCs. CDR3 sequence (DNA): TGTGCCAGCAGCTTAGGGACTAGCGGGAGAGATACGCAGTATTTT. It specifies CASSLGTSGRDTQYF.